This T cell receptor beta chain originates from a study of identifying expanded T cells in peripheral blood. Here immunoSEQ multiplex PCR was the method, and the copy in TCRdb shows in-frame clones only, minus some. In the table there are about 83,000 clones, about 91% of which are singletons. Per germline, CDR1 SNHLY and CDR2 FYNNEI. V gave up 6 bases and J gave up 2 bases; unmatched junction bases: 7. The CDR3 extends over 15 amino acids. This clone is a singleton in its sample. The chain links TRBV2 to TRBJ1-5; TRBD1 aligns across 7 bases. The sequence was obtained from a person aged 18 to 75 in good health. The sample comprised blood. The CDR3 bases are TGTGCCAGCAGCTCGACAGGGTTGGGCAATCAGCCCCAGCATTTT. Residues: CASSSTGLGNQPQHF.